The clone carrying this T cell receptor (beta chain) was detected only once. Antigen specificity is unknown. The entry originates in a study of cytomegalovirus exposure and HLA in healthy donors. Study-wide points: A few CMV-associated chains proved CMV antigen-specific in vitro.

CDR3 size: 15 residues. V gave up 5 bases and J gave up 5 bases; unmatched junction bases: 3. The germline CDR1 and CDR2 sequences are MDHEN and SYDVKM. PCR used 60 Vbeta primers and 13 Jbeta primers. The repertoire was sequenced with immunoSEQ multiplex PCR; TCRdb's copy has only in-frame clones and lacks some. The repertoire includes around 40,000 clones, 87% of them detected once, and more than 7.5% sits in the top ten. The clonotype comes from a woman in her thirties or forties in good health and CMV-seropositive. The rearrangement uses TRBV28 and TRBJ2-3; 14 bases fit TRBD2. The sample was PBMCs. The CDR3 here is CASSRTSGRIDTQYF. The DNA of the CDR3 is TGTGCCAGCAGTCGGACTAGCGGGAGGATAGATACGCAGTATTTT.